This T cell receptor (beta chain) was identified in a study of blood T cell repertoires in COVID-19. About the research overall: From T cells, B-cell-depleted T cells, or PBMCs came the material, which was cDNA or gDNA.

This CDR3 is built from 12 residues. Trimming took 4 bases from V and 10 from J; bases not matched to a gene: 6. CDR1 LNHDA and CDR2 SQIVND come from the germline V gene (reference sequence). TCRdb's copy holds only in-frame clones and misses some; the assay was immunoSEQ multiplex PCR. The table has roughly 190,000 clones, roughly nine tenths seen once. This TCR was sampled from a man between 60 and 70 years old with active or convalescent COVID-19. J is TRBJ1-2 and V is TRBV19, with 7 bases aligning to TRBD1. Sequenced sample: peripheral blood. CDR3 protein: CASSTPDRHYTF. The CDR3 DNA follows: TGTGCCAGTAGTACACCGGACAGGCACTACACCTTC.